The 28 T cell receptor beta chains below all came from one sample that was sequenced in a study of identical twins (dated by TCRdb to about 2016). The library came from 5' RACE. These reads were obtained on an Illumina HiSeq 2000. TCRdb passed the public sequencing reads through fastp at Q25 and MiXCR, retaining productive beta sequences. Rows with one shared CDR3 protein collapse into an entry with the most common genes and DNA. The sample table contains approximately 230,000 distinct CDR3 sequences; only one count was recorded for approximately 7.1% of them. The ten largest account for more than 12% of the sample. In addition, the sample was reused for a study of T cells expressing NK-cell markers.

Specimen: CD8+ T cells sorted from blood. Receptors were obtained from a woman aged 18-30 years in good health.

This clonotype was observed a few times. The chain is built from TRBV6-2 or TRBV6-3 and TRBJ2-7; possible D gene TRBD2, 6 bases. The length of the CDR3 is 15 residues. Germline V gene lookup returns CDR1 MNHEY and CDR2 SVGEGT. The V and J ends lost 6 bases and 2 bases respectively, with 17 bases between them. In DNA, the CDR3 is TGTGCCAGCAGCCGCACCTCGGAGGGCGCCTACGAGCAGTACTTC. This gives the protein CASSRTSEGAYEQYF.

This chain links TRBV21-1 with TRBJ1-3; the D call of TRBD1 is as the table states it, not checked on the DNA. TRBV21-1 is marked as a pseudogene. The length of the CDR3 is 15 residues. The CDR3 DNA is TGTGCCAGCAGCTGTTCGGGACAGGCTGAAAACACCATATATTTT. Its protein product is CASSCSGQAENTIYF.

This clonotype was observed a handful of times. The chain has TRBV10-3 and TRBJ2-3; D call uncertain. Trimming stripped 4 bases from V and 5 bases from J, with 7 bases between. Germline V gene data show CDR1 as ENHRY and CDR2 as SYGVKD. The CDR3 loop spans 12 amino acids. The CDR3 protein is CAISARLDTQYF. CDR3 coding DNA: TGTGCCATCAGTGCCAGGTTAGATACGCAGTATTTT.

This clonotype showed up many times. The chain combines TRBV29-1 with TRBJ2-5, with 7 bases lining up with TRBD1. CDR1 and CDR2 (germline): SQVTM, ANQGSEA. The CDR3 sequence is 12 residues long. The V and J ends lost 2 bases and 3 bases, in that order; junction bases with no gene match: 0. The CDR3 spells CSVETGEETQYF. The CDR3 coding sequence is TGCAGCGTTGAAACAGGGGAAGAGACCCAGTACTTC.

This chain connects TRBV2 to TRBJ1-1; D is unresolved. Trimming took 7 bases from V and 7 from J, leaving 4 bases between them. The CDR3 length is 9 residues. Germline V gene data show CDR1 as SNHLY and CDR2 as FYNNEI. CDR3: CASMSEAFF. The DNA for the CDR3 is TGTGCCAGCATGAGTGAAGCTTTCTTT.

This clonotype was seen more than once but under ten times. V gene TRBV11-2 combines with J gene TRBJ2-7; D uncertain. The CDR3 is 13 residues long. The germline V gene has CDR1 SGHAT and CDR2 FQNNGV. V dropped 5 bases and J dropped 5 bases, with 13 bases sitting between them. The CDR3 protein is CASSRVGIDEQYF. The CDR3 DNA reads TGTGCCAGCAGCCGAGTGGGCATCGACGAGCAGTACTTC.

The sample holds a few counts of this clonotype. The V gene is TRBV7-9, the J gene TRBJ2-3; D is ambiguous. V was cut by 5 bases and J by 4 bases, with 13 bases left in between. The CDR3 totals 14 residues. The germline CDR1 and CDR2 sequences are SEHNR and FQNEAQ (reference sequence). The CDR3 here is CASSPRTWPDTQYF. CDR3 in DNA: TGTGCCAGCAGCCCCAGGACCTGGCCAGATACGCAGTATTTT.

This clonotype was seen a few times. The chain is built from TRBV2 and TRBJ2-1, with D perhaps TRBD1 or TRBD2 (5 bases each). The length of the CDR3 is 16 residues. Trimming shortened V by 4 bases and J by 5 bases, and 18 bases separated the two germline ends. Germline V gives CDR1 SNHLY, CDR2 FYNNEI. CDR3 DNA: TGTGCCAGCAGTGCGGGTGAGGGGAAGAGACACAATGAGCAGTTCTTC. Its protein product is CASSAGEGKRHNEQFF. The whole variable domain, remainder taken from reference TRBV2 and TRBJ2-1, is EPEVTQTPSHQVTQMGQEVILRCVPISNHLYFYWYRQILGQKVEFLVSFYNNEISEKSEIFDDQFSVERPDGSNFTLKIRSTKLEDSAMYFCASSAGEGKRHNEQFFGPGTRLTVL.

The chain links TRBV19 to TRBJ2-7; D may correspond to TRBD1 or TRBD2 (5 bases each). CDR3 size: 18 residues. Per germline, CDR1 LNHDA and CDR2 SQIVND (reference sequence). Trimming stripped 3 bases from V and 2 bases from J, with 23 bases between. The CDR3 loop reads CASSIVALPGRWTYEQYF. The CDR3 coding sequence is TGTGCCAGTAGTATTGTGGCCCTTCCGGGACGGTGGACCTACGAGCAGTACTTC.

The chain employs TRBV29-1 and TRBJ1-1, with D possibly matching TRBD1 (5 bases). The CDR3 consists of 12 residues. From germline, CDR1 is SQVTM and CDR2 ANQGSEA. V was trimmed by 8 bases and J by 5 bases, leaving 15 bases between them. CDR3 in amino acids: CSPSVGGTEAFF. CDR3 nucleotide sequence: TGCAGCCCATCTGTTGGGGGGACTGAAGCTTTCTTT. Full variable domain (rest looked up from reference TRBV29-1 and TRBJ1-1): SAVISQKPSRDICQRGTSLTIQCQVDSQVTMMFWYRQQPGQSLTLIATANQGSEATYESGFVIDKFPISRPNLTFSTLTVSNMSPEDSSIYLCSPSVGGTEAFFGQGTRLTVV.

This chain joins TRBV5-1 and TRBJ2-5; possible D gene TRBD2, 7 bases. V shed 6 bases and J shed 1 base, with 16 bases lying between them. Germline-derived CDR1 and CDR2 are SGHRS and YFSETQ. The CDR3 contains 15 residues. DNA for the CDR3: TGCGCCAGCACCACGTGGGGGGGGCCCCAAGAGACCCAGTACTTC. This sequence encodes CASTTWGGPQETQYF.

This clonotype was seen ten or more times. V gene TRBV29-1 combines with J gene TRBJ2-1; D possibly corresponds to TRBD1 (5 bases). The CDR3 runs to 12 residues. Germline CDR1 and CDR2: SQVTM and ANQGSEA. CDR3 in amino acids: CSGASGGNEQFF. CDR3 sequence (DNA): TGCAGTGGGGCCTCCGGCGGCAATGAGCAGTTCTTC.

The chain is built from TRBV11-2 and TRBJ1-4; D remains unclear. This CDR3 contains 12 residues. Trimming stripped 6 bases from V and 8 bases from J, with 10 bases between. Germline V CDR1 and CDR2: SGHAT, FQNNGV. The CDR3 is CASRSSAEKLFF. In DNA form, the CDR3 reads TGTGCCAGCAGAAGTTCGGCCGAAAAACTGTTTTTT.

The rearrangement uses TRBV14 and TRBJ1-1, with 7 bases that match TRBD1. Germline V gene data show CDR1 as SGHDN and CDR2 as FVKESK. The CDR3 totals 13 residues. The V gene end was trimmed by 4 bases and the J gene end by 5 bases; junction bases not matched to a gene: 4. The CDR3 DNA follows: TGTGCCAGCAGCCCAGGGGGACCGACTGAAGCTTTCTTT. It specifies CASSPGGPTEAFF.

The chain couples TRBV20-1 to TRBJ2-2; D is unclear. Between the trimmed V and J ends, which lost 6 bases and 1 base, there was a span of 3 bases. CDR1 and CDR2 from the germline V gene are DFQATT and SNEGSKA (reference sequence). This CDR3 spans 11 amino acids. This CDR3 reads CSALNTGELFF. CDR3 sequence (DNA): TGCAGTGCCCTGAACACCGGGGAGCTGTTTTTT.

CDR3 region: CASSEFGYEQYF. The CDR3 DNA is TGTGCCAGCAGTGAATTCGGCTACGAGCAGTACTTC. The rearrangement links TRBV25-1 to TRBJ2-7; D gene unclear. The CDR3 is made up of 12 amino acids. Trimming removed 1 base at V and 3 bases at J, with 4 bases between. Germline V gene data show CDR1 as MGHDK and CDR2 as SYGVNS.

The sample holds many counts of this clonotype. This chain joins TRBV7-2 and TRBJ2-2, with D unresolved. This CDR3 is 13 amino acids long. The germline V gene encodes CDR1 SGHTA and CDR2 FQGNSA. V lost 6 bases, J lost 3 bases, and 8 bases lay in between. CDR3 in DNA: TGTGCCAGCAGAAAATTTTACACCGGGGAGCTGTTTTTT. It translates to CASRKFYTGELFF.

The chain links TRBV9 to TRBJ1-1; 9 bases are shared with TRBD1. After removal of 3 bases from V and 10 bases from J, the junction contained 4 bases not matched to a gene. The CDR3 spans 12 residues. CDR1 is SGDLS and CDR2 is YYNGEE in the germline V gene. CDR3: CASSAQGQGAFF. As DNA, the CDR3 is TGTGCCAGCAGCGCCCAGGGACAGGGAGCTTTCTTT.

The chain recombines TRBV11-2 with TRBJ2-7; 8 positions agree with TRBD2. The germline CDR1 and CDR2 sequences are SGHAT and FQNNGV. V was pared by 5 bases and J by 1 base, with 16 bases of the junction left unmatched. This CDR3 region has 18 residues. The CDR3 protein is CASSDPASGFVRSYEQYF. CDR3 nucleotide sequence: TGTGCCAGCAGCGACCCGGCTAGCGGGTTCGTGCGGTCCTACGAGCAGTACTTC. Variable domain in full (rest from reference TRBV11-2 and TRBJ2-7): EAGVAQSPRYKIIEKRQSVAFWCNPISGHATLYWYQQILGQGPKLLIQFQNNGVVDDSQLPKDRFSAERLKGVDSTLKIQPAKLEDSAVYLCASSDPASGFVRSYEQYFGPGTRLTVT.

This clonotype was found a few times. The chain recombines TRBV12-3 or TRBV12-4 with TRBJ1-3; unclear D gene. The germline V and J ends were trimmed by 8 bases and 8 bases, with 13 bases remaining between them. This CDR3 has 12 residues. In nucleotides, the CDR3 is TGTGCCAGCGACGCTGGGGTGGACACCATATATTTT. Translating gives CASDAGVDTIYF.

This clonotype was seen a few times. V is TRBV6-1 and J is TRBJ2-3; TRBD1 matches at 9 bases. The CDR3 totals 14 residues. Per the germline V gene, CDR1 is MNHNS and CDR2 is SASEGT. The junction had 6 bases not matched to a gene; V was cut back by 7 bases and J by 4 bases. CDR3 coding DNA: TGTGCCAGCACCCCGGGACAGGGAGCAGATACGCAGTATTTT. It is translated as CASTPGQGADTQYF.

This clonotype was seen many times. The V and J genes are TRBV7-9 and TRBJ2-7; TRBD1 or TRBD2 may be the D gene (5 bases each). This CDR3 contains 14 residues. Germline assignment: CDR1 SEHNR and CDR2 FQNEAQ (reference sequence). Trimming took 4 bases from V and 4 from J, leaving 14 bases between them. Written as DNA, the CDR3 is TGTGCCAGCAGCTCAAACCGGGGCCAGTACGAGCAGTACTTC. Translating it yields CASSSNRGQYEQYF.

This clonotype has at least ten counts. This chain joins TRBV11-2 and TRBJ1-1; D remains unclear. This CDR3 spans 16 amino acids. CDR1 and CDR2 from the germline V gene are SGHAT and FQNNGV. V was trimmed by 5 bases and J by 4 bases, leaving 20 bases between them. The CDR3 DNA reads as TGTGCCAGCAGCCCCGGAGGGCGGGGTAAGGTCACTGAAGCTTTCTTT. It specifies CASSPGGRGKVTEAFF.

This chain joins TRBV14 and TRBJ2-1; D not resolved. The germline gives CDR1 SGHDN, CDR2 FVKESK. V was trimmed by 5 bases and J by 9 bases, leaving 11 bases between them. This CDR3 contains 12 residues. CDR3 in DNA: TGTGCCAGCAGCAAGCAAGCTGGTGAGCAGTTCTTC. This encodes CASSKQAGEQFF.

This clonotype was seen a handful of times. The CDR3: CASSSTYRDSPLHF. The CDR3 bases are TGTGCCAGCAGCTCAACCTACAGGGATTCACCCCTCCACTTT. The rearrangement links TRBV7-3 to TRBJ1-6; a possible D gene is TRBD1 (6 bases). This CDR3 is 14 amino acids long. In germline, CDR1 is SGHTA, CDR2 FQGTGA. V gave up 4 bases and J gave up 8 bases, with 12 bases separating them.

This clonotype was observed at least ten times. The chain employs TRBV27 and TRBJ2-7; D is perhaps TRBD2 (6 bases). This CDR3 contains 13 residues. Germline V lookup: CDR1 MNHEY, CDR2 SMNVEV (reference sequence). V was pared by 0 bases and J by 4 bases, with 7 bases between. CDR3 residues: CASSLSGGYEQYF. CDR3 DNA sequence: TGTGCCAGCAGTTTATCGGGGGGTTACGAGCAGTACTTC.

This clonotype appeared a few times. This chain joins TRBV7-9 and TRBJ1-2; tentatively, D is TRBD1 (5 bases). Trimming pared 8 bases from V and 7 bases from J, leaving 14 bases between. Per germline, CDR1 SEHNR and CDR2 FQNEAQ (reference sequence). This CDR3 is built from 12 residues. The CDR3 coding sequence is TGTGCCAGCTTCGACAGAGACGGTGGCTACACCTTC. It translates to CASFDRDGGYTF. Drawing the rest from reference TRBV7-9 and TRBJ1-2, the complete variable domain is DTGVSQNPRHKITKRGQNVTFRCDPISEHNRLYWYRQTLGQGPEFLTYFQNEAQLEKSRLLSDRFSAERPKGSFSTLEIQRTEQGDSAMYLCASFDRDGGYTFGSGTRLTVV.

The chain couples TRBV30 to TRBJ2-2; D might be TRBD2 (7 bases). Trimming left V 3 bases short and J 4 bases short, with 12 bases between. Germline values: CDR1 GTSNPN, CDR2 SVGIG (reference sequence). The CDR3 runs to 14 residues. As DNA, the CDR3 is TGTGCCTGGAGCGGACAGCGGGGCACCGGGGAGCTGTTTTTT. This sequence encodes CAWSGQRGTGELFF. The full variable domain, completed using reference TRBV30 and TRBJ2-2, is SQTIHQWPATLVQPVGSPLSLECTVEGTSNPNLYWYRQAAGRGLQLLFYSVGIGQISSEVPQNLSASRPQDRQFILSSKKLLLSDSGFYLCAWSGQRGTGELFFGEGSRLTVL.